This entry lists 30 T cell receptor beta chains sequenced from one sample in a study of PD-1 blockade in classical Hodgkin lymphoma. Described time point: cycle 4 day 1 (C4D1), after 6 weeks of nivolumab. Each of the patients experienced relapse following autologous stem cell transplantation, and their brentuximab vedotin exposure differed. Using immunoSEQ multiplex PCR, the repertoire was profiled, and TCRdb retains in-frame clones only, with some absent. The data hold about 24,000 clones, with approximately 70% observed a single time. The specimen comprised peripheral blood mononuclear cells (PBMCs), sampled before the fourth cycle of nivolumab. Every receptor here comes from a human donor with classical Hodgkin lymphoma.

The chain couples TRBV4-1 to TRBJ2-2; D is undetermined. The CDR3 is 17 residues long. CDR1 MGHRA and CDR2 YSYEKL come from the germline V gene. V was cut by 1 base and J by 5 bases, with 17 bases left in between. The CDR3 bases are TGCGCCAGCAGCCAAGTGGATCTGGGTCTGGTGACCGGGGAGCTGTTTTTT. Its translation is CASSQVDLGLVTGELFF.

This rearrangement joins TRBV11-2 to TRBJ2-2; D unclear. Germline CDR1 reads SGHAT; CDR2 reads FQNNGV. The CDR3 runs to 12 residues. V lost 3 bases and J 5 bases, leaving 4 bases between the germline ends. In DNA, the CDR3 is TGTGCCAGCAGCTTCCGGACCGGGGAGCTGTTTTTT. Its protein is CASSFRTGELFF.

The chain is built from TRBV5-1 and TRBJ2-7; D call uncertain. Germline CDR1 reads SGHRS; CDR2 reads YFSETQ. The CDR3 runs to 15 residues. V gave up 0 bases and J gave up 0 bases, with 10 bases separating them. As DNA, the CDR3 is TGCGCCAGCAGCTTGGATATATATTACTCCTACGAGCAGTACGTC. Residues: CASSLDIYYSYEQYV.

The chain employs TRBV29-1 and TRBJ1-1, with D possibly matching TRBD1 (6 bases). Germline V gene lookup returns CDR1 SQVTM and CDR2 ANQGSEA. V lost 4 bases and J lost 1, with 13 bases in between. The CDR3 loop spans 14 amino acids. This CDR3 is CSVVTGAANTEAFF. The CDR3 DNA follows: TGCAGCGTTGTGACAGGAGCGGCGAACACTGAAGCTTTCTTT.

The V call is TRBV5-1, the J call TRBJ2-1, with 8 bases identical to TRBD1. V lost 9 bases, J lost 4 bases, and 9 bases stayed unmatched. The CDR3 is 14 residues long. Per germline, CDR1 SGHRS and CDR2 YFSETQ. CDR3 bases: TGCGCCACCTCGTCGGGACAGGTGTACAATGAGCAGTTCTTC. Protein sequence: CATSSGQVYNEQFF.

The chain uses TRBV6-5 and TRBJ1-5, with D possibly being TRBD1 (5 bases). V was cut by 2 bases and J by 7 bases, with 9 bases left in between. Germline-derived CDR1 and CDR2 are MNHEY and SVGAGI. CDR3 size: 13 residues. The CDR3 spells CASSYEGRQPQHF. The CDR3 coding sequence is TGTGCCAGCAGTTACGAGGGGCGGCAGCCCCAGCATTTT.

V is TRBV2 and J is TRBJ1-1; D gene uncertain. Between the trimmed V and J ends, which lost 2 bases and 1 base, there was a span of 5 bases. This CDR3 region has 13 residues. Germline V gene data show CDR1 as SNHLY and CDR2 as FYNNEI. CDR3 residues: CASSERWNTEAFF. As DNA, the CDR3 is TGTGCCAGCAGTGAACGGTGGAACACTGAAGCTTTCTTT.

This clone was seen a few times. The chain combines TRBV30 with TRBJ1-5; a possible D gene is TRBD1 (5 bases). This CDR3 has 13 residues. Trimming stripped 0 bases from V and 3 bases from J, with 6 bases between. Per the germline V gene, CDR1 is GTSNPN and CDR2 is SVGIG (reference sequence). CDR3 loop: CAWSVQANQPQHF. The CDR3 nucleotides are TGTGCCTGGAGTGTACAGGCCAATCAGCCCCAGCATTTT.

The V gene is TRBV18, the J gene TRBJ2-3; tentatively, D is TRBD1 or TRBD2 (5 bases each). The germline V and J ends were trimmed by 3 bases and 0 bases, with 16 bases remaining between them. The germline V gene encodes CDR1 KGHSH and CDR2 LQKENI. The length of the CDR3 is 17 residues. CDR3 region: CASSPTFRDGSTDTQYF. Written as DNA, the CDR3 is TGTGCCAGCTCACCTACCTTCCGGGACGGTAGCACAGATACGCAGTATTTT.

The chain carries TRBV27 and TRBJ2-3; the match to TRBD1 covers 7 bases. The CDR3 runs to 13 residues. Unmatched junction bases numbered 1, after V lost 6 bases and J lost 1 base. Germline V lookup: CDR1 MNHEY, CDR2 SMNVEV (reference sequence). The CDR3 coding sequence is TGTGCCAGCAGAGGACAGGGCACAGATACGCAGTATTTT. Its protein product is CASRGQGTDTQYF.

The V gene is TRBV11-2, the J gene TRBJ1-4, with D tentatively TRBD1 (5 bases). V was cut by 0 bases and J by 10 bases, with 15 bases left in between. The CDR3 is 15 amino acids. The germline V gene has CDR1 SGHAT and CDR2 FQNNGV. The CDR3 loop reads CASSLEIGAQGKLFF. For the CDR3, the DNA is TGTGCCAGCAGCTTAGAAATAGGGGCCCAAGGAAAACTGTTTTTT.

The V and J genes are TRBV11-1 and TRBJ2-3, with D possibly being TRBD2 (6 bases). This CDR3 comprises 16 residues. Germline V gene sequence: CDR1 SGHAT, CDR2 FQDESV (reference sequence). Trimming cost V 4 bases and J 1 base, with 15 bases left between them. CDR3 residues: CASSSVVWGGTDTQYF. The CDR3 bases are TGTGCCAGCAGCTCCGTTGTGTGGGGGGGCACAGATACGCAGTATTTT.

This rearrangement joins TRBV7-2 to TRBJ2-1; D remains unclear. This CDR3 is built from 15 residues. The germline CDR1 and CDR2 sequences are SGHTA and FQGNSA. Trimming shortened V by 3 bases and J by 0 bases, and 9 bases separated the two germline ends. The CDR3, as DNA: TGTGCCAGCAGCTTTACTATAGGCTCCTACAATGAGCAGTTCTTC. It codes for CASSFTIGSYNEQFF.

V is TRBV5-4 and J is TRBJ2-5; D may match TRBD1 or TRBD2 (6 bases each). V dropped 4 bases and J dropped 2 bases, with 12 bases sitting between them. The CDR3 sequence is 14 residues long. Germline V gene sequence: CDR1 SGHNT, CDR2 YYREEE (reference sequence). The CDR3 coding sequence is TGTGCCAGCAGCACCCGAGGGGGGCAAGAGACCCAGTACTTC. Translating it yields CASSTRGGQETQYF.

The chain recombines TRBV7-9 with TRBJ1-4, with 8 bases lining up with TRBD1. Germline lookup yields CDR1 SEHNR and CDR2 FQNEAQ (reference sequence). The CDR3 runs 16 residues. After removal of 6 bases from V and 5 bases from J, the junction contained 11 bases not matched to a gene. As DNA, the CDR3 is TGTGCCAGCAGTCTCCGACAGGACAGGGTAAATGAAAAACTGTTTTTT. Amino acids: CASSLRQDRVNEKLFF.

The rearrangement links TRBV27 to TRBJ1-1; D gene uncertain. Germline V CDR1 and CDR2: MNHEY, SMNVEV (reference sequence). The CDR3 is made up of 15 amino acids. Trimming took off 6 bases at V and 0 bases at J, with 14 bases between the two ends. The CDR3 DNA is TGTGCCAGCAGCCCAGCGGAAGGGTTGAACACTGAAGCTTTCTTT. This codes for CASSPAEGLNTEAFF.

The V and J genes are TRBV28 and TRBJ2-7, with D possibly being TRBD1 (6 bases). Germline CDR1 reads MDHEN; CDR2 reads SYDVKM. Trimming removed 5 bases from V and 9 bases from J, with 11 bases in between. The CDR3 extends over 11 amino acids. CDR3 residues: CASSNRAGQYV. The CDR3 nucleotides read TGTGCCAGCAGTAACAGGGCCGGGCAGTACGTC.

This clone has only a few counts. The junction does not match germline at one end; this may be a read error. The J gene is TRBJ2-2, the V gene TRBV7-7; perhaps TRBD2 as D (6 bases). Per the germline V gene, CDR1 is SSHAT and CDR2 is FNYEAQ (reference sequence). There are 13 residues in the CDR3. The CDR3 loop is CASSEYRGSWLFF. DNA for the CDR3: TGTGCTAGCAGCGAATATCGGGGGTCTTGGCTGTTTTTT.

The genes are TRBV5-6 and TRBJ2-1, with D unclear. Germline V gene data show CDR1 as SGHDT and CDR2 as YYEEEE. Trimming took off 3 bases at V and 0 bases at J, with 16 bases between the two ends. This CDR3 contains 17 residues. CDR3 protein: CASSYWVVSLSYNEQFF. The CDR3 region has the DNA TGTGCCAGCAGCTACTGGGTGGTTAGCCTCTCCTACAATGAGCAGTTCTTC.

V and J are TRBV25-1 and TRBJ1-3, with a weak D call TRBD1 (5 bases). CDR1 and CDR2 (germline): MGHDK, SYGVNS. The CDR3 consists of 15 residues. Trimming shortened V by 9 bases and J by 0 bases, and 15 bases separated the two germline ends. CDR3 nucleotides: TGTGCCAGTTCTCCCCAGGGCCACTCTGGAAACACCATATATTTT. Translated, it gives CASSPQGHSGNTIYF.

Concerning this clone: Other DNA sequences in the same sample also yield this CDR3. The genes are TRBV6-6 and TRBJ1-5; D is possibly TRBD1 (5 bases). Trimming took 3 bases from V and 4 from J, leaving 7 bases between them. Germline CDR1 reads MNHNY; CDR2 reads SVGAGI (reference sequence). The CDR3 covers 13 residues. This chain's CDR3 is CASSYRGNQPQHF. DNA for the CDR3: TGTGCCAGCAGTTATCGGGGGAATCAGCCCCAGCATTTT.

V and J are TRBV29-1 and TRBJ1-4, with unresolved D. V dropped 5 bases and J dropped 8 bases, with 18 bases sitting between them. CDR3 length: 14 amino acids. Germline V gives CDR1 SQVTM, CDR2 ANQGSEA. CDR3: CSVRGSTQREKLFF. The CDR3 DNA sequence: TGCAGCGTTCGAGGATCAACACAGAGGGAAAAACTGTTTTTT.

The V gene is TRBV19, the J gene TRBJ2-2; D remains ambiguous. The germline CDR1 and CDR2 sequences are LNHDA and SQIVND (reference sequence). Trimming stripped 3 bases from V and 5 bases from J, with 13 bases between. CDR3 length: 15 amino acids. CDR3: CASSIQSGSTGELFF. The CDR3 nucleotides read TGTGCCAGTAGTATTCAGTCAGGTTCTACCGGGGAGCTGTTTTTT.

The rearrangement links TRBV15 to TRBJ2-5; possibly TRBD2 for D (7 bases). The V end lost 5 bases, the J end lost 0 bases, and 13 bases lay between the germline ends. CDR1 and CDR2 from the germline V gene are LNHNV and YYDKDF (reference sequence). The CDR3 covers 15 residues. In nucleotides, the CDR3 is TGTGCCACCAGCGTAGGGGGGGGTCACCAAGAGACCCAGTACTTC. Translated: CATSVGGGHQETQYF.

This clone was recorded once. The chain joins TRBV27 to TRBJ2-7; TRBD1 aligns across 7 bases. This CDR3 has 12 amino acids. The germline V gene has CDR1 MNHEY and CDR2 SMNVEV (reference sequence). After removal of 4 bases from V and 8 bases from J, the junction contained 5 bases not matched to a gene. The CDR3 DNA reads TGTGCCAGCAGTTATGGCAGGGGGAAGCAGTACTTC. Translating it yields CASSYGRGKQYF.

The chain couples TRBV11-2 to TRBJ1-4; D is undetermined. The V gene's germline CDR1 is SGHAT and CDR2 FQNNGV. The V end lost 0 bases, the J end lost 10 bases, and 9 bases lay between the germline ends. This CDR3 is built from 13 residues. The CDR3 sequence is CASSLDSMGKLFF. As DNA, the CDR3 is TGTGCCAGCAGCTTAGACAGCATGGGAAAACTGTTTTTT.

The chain has TRBV11-2 and TRBJ1-2; TRBD1 matches 8 bases. Germline V gene sequence: CDR1 SGHAT, CDR2 FQNNGV. The CDR3 has 15 residues. J was trimmed by 6 bases and V by 5 bases; bases with no gene match: 11. The CDR3 nucleotides are TGTGCCAGCAGCCAGCTCCGAGCAGGGGGCGATGGCTACACCTTC. Translated: CASSQLRAGGDGYTF.

This chain connects TRBV29-1 to TRBJ1-1; the match to TRBD1 covers 7 bases. Germline CDR1 and CDR2: SQVTM and ANQGSEA. CDR3 length equals 16 residues. J was trimmed by 0 bases and V by 8 bases; bases with no gene match: 15. DNA of the CDR3: TGCAGCACACAACCTGACAGGGAGTTGGTGAACACTGAAGCTTTCTTT. It is translated as CSTQPDRELVNTEAFF.

The chain couples TRBV29-1 to TRBJ2-5; D perhaps matches TRBD2 (6 bases). This CDR3 has 13 amino acids. CDR1 and CDR2 (germline): SQVTM, ANQGSEA. Trimming removed 7 bases at V and 4 bases at J, with 16 bases between. The DNA of the CDR3 is TGCAGCGCCCGCGCAGGAGGGGCAGAGACCCAGTACTTC. It yields the protein CSARAGGAETQYF.

The V and J genes are TRBV7-2 and TRBJ1-2, with TRBD1 identical over 7 bases. This CDR3 is built from 13 residues. Per the germline V gene, CDR1 is SGHTA and CDR2 is FQGNSA. Unmatched junction bases numbered 5, after V lost 8 bases and J lost 2 bases. The CDR3: CASGGQLNYGYTF. Here the CDR3 DNA reads TGTGCCAGCGGGGGACAGCTGAACTATGGCTACACCTTC.